This T cell receptor beta chain appears in the sequencing data of a study of blood T cells in healthy people across ages. The CDR3 extends over 13 amino acids. Germline V gene data show CDR1 as MDHEN and CDR2 as SYDVKM. The germline V and J ends were trimmed by 6 bases and 5 bases, with 13 bases remaining between them. Only a few counts were recorded for this clonotype. Next came a second PCR, run for about 6 to 11 cycles, which used a sample-barcoded 5' primer along with a J-beta primer mix. A single record per CDR3 protein comes from TCRdb applying MiXCR to the 5' RACE reads. Among about 1.7 million distinct CDR3 sequences listed, approximately 30% were seen once.

Specimen: blood. The chain has TRBV28 and TRBJ2-5, with D maybe TRBD2 (6 bases). The TCR comes from a woman aged 25 to 39 in good health. The CDR3 here is CASSAGTLETQYF. The CDR3 nucleotides read TGTGCCAGCAGCGCGGGGACGTTGGAGACCCAGTACTTC.